The following is a T cell receptor beta chain sequence with its context. Its target is not known. This record comes from a study of beta chain features in type 1 diabetes. The study's findings and limits: A potential PCR bias toward shorter templates would be equal in patient and control samples. In all four CD4+ subsets, TCRB CDR3 length was significantly, moderately reduced in type 1 diabetes. The cDNA sequencing approach could over-represent high-TCR-expressing cells.

V lost 0 bases to trimming and J lost 5 bases, with 10 bases between them. Germline lookup yields CDR1 LGHNA and CDR2 YSLEER. The CDR3 consists of 14 residues. Sequencing targeted expressed TCRB transcripts, as all isolated RNA had been reverse transcribed. Each sample of naive, central memory or regulatory T cells had, on average, about 3.57 million reads. TCRdb's table, derived via immunoSEQ multiplex PCR, lists solely in-frame clones and lacks some. The sample records more than 550,000 clones, roughly 13% being singletons. The receptor's source is a young man with type 1 diabetes. The sample comprised naive CD4+ T cells from blood. The chain combines TRBV4-3 with TRBJ1-1, with D uncertain. The CDR3 sequence: CASSQESRWTEAFF. The CDR3 DNA reads TGCGCCAGCAGCCAAGAGAGTCGGTGGACTGAAGCTTTCTTT.